The source of this T cell receptor beta chain is a study of CD8 T cells in ankylosing spondylitis. This clonotype has only a few counts. In germline, CDR1 is SGHAT, CDR2 FQNNGV. Trimming shortened V by 2 bases and J by 9 bases, and 20 bases separated the two germline ends. The CDR3 spans 16 residues. TCRdb redid the calling of the 5' RACE reads with MiXCR, one entry per CDR3 protein. The sample has under 30,000 distinct CDR3 sequences; over 6.5% are singletons. Sequenced sample: blood. The chain carries TRBV11-2 and TRBJ2-4; TRBD2 might be the D (7 bases). The clonotype originates from a male donor with ankylosing spondylitis or in good health (not recorded which). The CDR3 DNA reads as TGTGCCAGCAGCTTAATAGGGGGGAGGGCCGTAGGCATTCAGTACTTC. It codes for CASSLIGGRAVGIQYF.